This T cell receptor beta chain was recorded in a study of T-cell memory formation after mild COVID-19. Study-level information: TCR clusters were mostly confined to one donor each.

General study points: Nothing confirmed that second-wave clones peaking on day 37 were specific for SARS-CoV-2. Cross-reactive memory apparently joined, as some responding clones appeared in pre-infection memory. Clones contracting across day 15 to 85 had a balanced CD4/CD8 profile; later expanding clones leaned CD4+.

In TCRdb, the 5' RACE reads were re-called with MiXCR into one record per CDR3 protein. Of 250,000 to 300,000 distinct CDR3 sequences in the sample, approximately 15% are singletons; the top ten hold roughly 22%. Germline V CDR1 and CDR2: MNHEY, SVGAGI. V dropped 4 bases and J dropped 3 bases, with 12 bases sitting between them. The CDR3 loop spans 14 amino acids. This clonotype was seen many times. Its antigen is unknown. The receptor's source is a man aged 18 to 29 who had mild COVID-19 (a few samples of this study predate the infection). Cell type and time point are not known. This chain joins TRBV6-5 and TRBJ2-5; the D gene is possibly TRBD2 (6 bases). The sequencing input was PBMCs or a T cell subset sorted from them (not recorded which). The CDR3 DNA sequence: TGTGCCAGCAGTTCCCCTCCGGGAGAAGAGACCCAGTACTTC. This codes for CASSSPPGEETQYF.